Described below is a single T cell receptor beta chain sequence and its context. This entry comes from a study of T cells in tuberculosis. Assay: immunoSEQ multiplex PCR; the TCRdb copy retains only in-frame clones and omits some. Found here are about 58,000 clones, 70% to 90% of them singletons; the top ten hold less than 25%. Cells were sorted from thawed PBMC rested overnight and stained with GMM-loaded CD1B tetramer, viability dye and anti-CD3. The CD1B tetramers carried C32 glucose monomycolate purified from Rhodococcus equi. The clonotype was recovered from an adult woman with latent tuberculosis. The sequenced material came from CD1b-GMM tetramer-negative cells sorted from PBMCs.

DNA for the CDR3: TGTGCCAGCAGCGTTAGCGGGGGGCTCCTAGATACGCAGTATTTT. Translation: CASSVSGGLLDTQYF. The chain uses TRBV7-8 and TRBJ2-3; TRBD2 agrees at 10 bases. Germline lookup yields CDR1 SGHVS and CDR2 FQNEAQ. The CDR3 has 15 amino acids. The ends lost 5 bases at V and 5 bases at J; junction bases unmatched: 7.